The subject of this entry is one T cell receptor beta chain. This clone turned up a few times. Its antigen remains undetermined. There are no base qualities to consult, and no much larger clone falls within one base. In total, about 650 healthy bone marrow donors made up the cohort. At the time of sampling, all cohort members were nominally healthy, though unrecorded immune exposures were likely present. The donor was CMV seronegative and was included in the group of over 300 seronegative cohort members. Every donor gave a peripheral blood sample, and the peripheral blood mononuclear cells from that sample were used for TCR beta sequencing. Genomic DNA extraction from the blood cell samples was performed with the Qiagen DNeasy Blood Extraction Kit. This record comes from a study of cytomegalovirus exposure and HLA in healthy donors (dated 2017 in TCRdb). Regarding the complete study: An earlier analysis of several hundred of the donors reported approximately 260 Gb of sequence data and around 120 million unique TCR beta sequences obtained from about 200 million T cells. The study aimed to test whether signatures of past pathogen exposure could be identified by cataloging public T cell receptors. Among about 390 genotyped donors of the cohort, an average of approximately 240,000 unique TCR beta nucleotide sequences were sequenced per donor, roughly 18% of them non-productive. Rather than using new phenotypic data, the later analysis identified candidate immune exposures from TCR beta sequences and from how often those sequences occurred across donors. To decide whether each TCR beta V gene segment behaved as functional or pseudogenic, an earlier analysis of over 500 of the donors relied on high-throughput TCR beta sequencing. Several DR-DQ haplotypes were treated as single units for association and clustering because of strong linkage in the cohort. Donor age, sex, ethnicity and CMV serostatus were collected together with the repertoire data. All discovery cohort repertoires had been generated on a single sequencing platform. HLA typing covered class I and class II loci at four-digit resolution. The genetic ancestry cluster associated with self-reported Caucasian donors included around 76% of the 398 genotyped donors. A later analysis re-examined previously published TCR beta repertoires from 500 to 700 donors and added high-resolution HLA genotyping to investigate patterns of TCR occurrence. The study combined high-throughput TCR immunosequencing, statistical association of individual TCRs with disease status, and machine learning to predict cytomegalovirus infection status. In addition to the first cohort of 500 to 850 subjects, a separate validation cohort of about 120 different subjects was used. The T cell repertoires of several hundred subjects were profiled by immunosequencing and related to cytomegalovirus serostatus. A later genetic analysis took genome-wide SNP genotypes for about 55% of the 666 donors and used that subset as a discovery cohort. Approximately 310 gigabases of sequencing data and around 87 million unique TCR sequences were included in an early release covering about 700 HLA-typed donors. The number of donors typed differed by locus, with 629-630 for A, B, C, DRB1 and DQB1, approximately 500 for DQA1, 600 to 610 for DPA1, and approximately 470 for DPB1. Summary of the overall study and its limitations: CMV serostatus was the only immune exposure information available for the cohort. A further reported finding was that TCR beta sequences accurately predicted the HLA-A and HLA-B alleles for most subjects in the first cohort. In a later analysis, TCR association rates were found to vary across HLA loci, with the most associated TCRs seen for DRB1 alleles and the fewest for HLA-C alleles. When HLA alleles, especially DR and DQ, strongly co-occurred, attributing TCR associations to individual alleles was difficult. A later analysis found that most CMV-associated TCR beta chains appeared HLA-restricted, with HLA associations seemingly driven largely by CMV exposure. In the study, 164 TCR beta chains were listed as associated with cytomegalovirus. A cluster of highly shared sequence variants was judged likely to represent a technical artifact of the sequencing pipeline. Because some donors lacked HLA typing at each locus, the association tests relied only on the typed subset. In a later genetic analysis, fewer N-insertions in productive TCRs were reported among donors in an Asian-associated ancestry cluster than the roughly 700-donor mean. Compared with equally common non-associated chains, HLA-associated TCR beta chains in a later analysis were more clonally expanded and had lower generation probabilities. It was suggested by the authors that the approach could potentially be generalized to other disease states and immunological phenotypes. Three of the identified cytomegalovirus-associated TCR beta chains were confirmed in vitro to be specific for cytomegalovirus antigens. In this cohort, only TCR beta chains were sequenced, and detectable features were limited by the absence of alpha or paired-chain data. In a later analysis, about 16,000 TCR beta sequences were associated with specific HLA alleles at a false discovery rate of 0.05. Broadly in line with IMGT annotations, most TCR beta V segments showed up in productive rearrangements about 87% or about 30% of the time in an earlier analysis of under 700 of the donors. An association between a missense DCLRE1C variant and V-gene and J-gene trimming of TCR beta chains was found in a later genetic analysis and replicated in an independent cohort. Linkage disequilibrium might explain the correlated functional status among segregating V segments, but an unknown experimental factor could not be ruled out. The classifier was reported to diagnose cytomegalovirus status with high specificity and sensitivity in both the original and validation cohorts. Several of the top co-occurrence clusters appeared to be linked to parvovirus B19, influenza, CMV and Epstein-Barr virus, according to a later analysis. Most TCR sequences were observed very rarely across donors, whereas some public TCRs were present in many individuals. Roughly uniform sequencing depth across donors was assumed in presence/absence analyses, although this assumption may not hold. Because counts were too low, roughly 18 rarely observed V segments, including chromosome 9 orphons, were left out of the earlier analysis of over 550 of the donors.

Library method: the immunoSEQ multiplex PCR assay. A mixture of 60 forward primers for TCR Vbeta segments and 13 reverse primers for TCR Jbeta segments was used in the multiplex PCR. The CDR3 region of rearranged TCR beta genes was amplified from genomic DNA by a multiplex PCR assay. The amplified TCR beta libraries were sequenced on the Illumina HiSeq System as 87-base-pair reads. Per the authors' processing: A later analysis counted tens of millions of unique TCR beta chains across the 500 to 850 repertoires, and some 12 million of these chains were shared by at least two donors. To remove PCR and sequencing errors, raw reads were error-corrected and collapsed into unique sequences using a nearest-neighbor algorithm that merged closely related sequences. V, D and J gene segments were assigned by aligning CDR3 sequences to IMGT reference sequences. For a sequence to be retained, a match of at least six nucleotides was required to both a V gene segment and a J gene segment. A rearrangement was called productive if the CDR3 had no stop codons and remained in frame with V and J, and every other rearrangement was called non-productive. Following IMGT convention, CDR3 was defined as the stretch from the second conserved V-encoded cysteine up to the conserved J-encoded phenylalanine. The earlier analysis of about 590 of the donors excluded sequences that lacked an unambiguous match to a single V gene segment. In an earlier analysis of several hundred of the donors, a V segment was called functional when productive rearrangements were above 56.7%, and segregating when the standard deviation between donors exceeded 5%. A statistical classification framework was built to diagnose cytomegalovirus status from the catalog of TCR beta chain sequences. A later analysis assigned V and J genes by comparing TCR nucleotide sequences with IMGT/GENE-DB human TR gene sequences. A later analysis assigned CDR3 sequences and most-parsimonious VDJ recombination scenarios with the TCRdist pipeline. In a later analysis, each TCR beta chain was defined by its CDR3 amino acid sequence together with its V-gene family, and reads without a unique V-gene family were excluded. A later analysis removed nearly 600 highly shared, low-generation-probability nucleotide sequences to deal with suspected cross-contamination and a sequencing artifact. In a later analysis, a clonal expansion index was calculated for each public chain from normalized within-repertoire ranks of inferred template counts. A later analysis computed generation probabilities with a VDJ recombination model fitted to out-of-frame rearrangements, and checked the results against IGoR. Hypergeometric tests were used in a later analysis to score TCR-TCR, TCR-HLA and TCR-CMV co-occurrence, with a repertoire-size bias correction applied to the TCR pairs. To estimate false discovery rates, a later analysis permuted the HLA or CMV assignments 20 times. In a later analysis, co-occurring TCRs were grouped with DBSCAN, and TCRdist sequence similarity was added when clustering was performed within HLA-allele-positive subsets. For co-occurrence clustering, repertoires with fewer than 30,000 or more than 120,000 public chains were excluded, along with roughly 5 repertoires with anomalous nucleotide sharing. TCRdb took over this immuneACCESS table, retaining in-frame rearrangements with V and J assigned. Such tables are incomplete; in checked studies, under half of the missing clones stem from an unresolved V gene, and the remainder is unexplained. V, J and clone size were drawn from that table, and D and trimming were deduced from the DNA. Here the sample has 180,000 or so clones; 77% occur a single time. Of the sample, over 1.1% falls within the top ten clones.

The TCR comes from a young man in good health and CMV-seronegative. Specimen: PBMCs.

The DNA sequence is as follows: TGTGCCAGCAGCTTTGGGGAGCAAGAGACCCAGTACTTC. This gives the protein CASSFGEQETQYF. The chain employs TRBV7-9 and TRBJ2-5; a tentative D call is TRBD2 (5 bases match). Trimming costs V 3 bases and J 2 bases, and their ends lie 7 bases apart. Measured from the cysteine to the phenylalanine, the CDR3 is 13 residues long. The kept DNA is CDR3 alone, 39 bases in frame from the first base. CDR1 and CDR2, per the germline V gene (reference sequence), are SEHNR and FQNEAQ.